Following are 18 T cell receptor beta chains from one sample sequenced in a study of CXCR3-negative and CXCR3-positive naive CD8 T cells. Broader study findings: CXCR3-positive naive cells had more hydrophobic TRB CDR3s than CXCR3-negative naive cells.

All TRB cDNA libraries came from 5' RACE performed with UMI labels. TCRdb reworked the 5' RACE reads into one entry per CDR3 protein, no DNA. The sample holds about 6,700 distinct CDR3 sequences. No cognate antigen is known for these TCRs. Sequenced sample: naive CXCR3+ CD8+ T cells from blood. Noted subset: CD45RO-CCR7+CD27+CD95- naive CD8+ T cells expressing CXCR3 (TNR3+). The receptors derive from a human donor in good health. Some clones in this sample may be carry-over from other donors' samples.

Judged by frequency, this clonotype is medium-sized. The chain has TRBV20-1 and TRBJ2-5; as DNA is missing, the TRBD2 call by TCRdb cannot be tested. Germline values: CDR1 DFQATT, CDR2 SNEGSKA (reference sequence). There are 15 residues in the CDR3. The chain's CDR3 is CSAAPAISGRETQYF.

The chain combines TRBV28 with TRBJ2-7. The length of the CDR3 is 13 residues. Germline CDR1 MDHEN, CDR2 SYDVKM. CDR3 loop: CASSLWIGNEQYF.

This clonotype is called medium-sized based on its frequency. The chain joins TRBV6-2 or TRBV6-3 to TRBJ1-1; TCRdb calls TRBD1, which cannot be checked without DNA. The V gene's germline CDR1 is MNHEY and CDR2 SVGEGT. The CDR3 spans 19 residues. This chain's CDR3 is CASSYSIPPPGLLGTEAFF.

This clonotype is labeled medium-sized (0.01 to 0.1%) based on frequency. This chain connects TRBV6-5 to TRBJ2-2; with no DNA, the TCRdb D assignment of TRBD1 cannot be verified. From germline, CDR1 is MNHEY and CDR2 SVGAGI. The CDR3 loop spans 15 amino acids. The CDR3 sequence is CASSAWAGNTGELFF.

The V and J genes are TRBV20-1 and TRBJ2-5; lacking DNA, the TRBD1 call made by TCRdb goes unchecked. Germline loops: CDR1 DFQATT, CDR2 SNEGSKA (reference sequence). The CDR3 runs 14 residues. CDR3 region: CSARAQGAGETQYF.

This clonotype is classed as medium-sized (0.01 to 0.1%) by frequency. The rearrangement uses TRBV30 and TRBJ2-3. The CDR3 is made up of 17 amino acids. The germline CDR1 and CDR2 sequences are GTSNPN and SVGIG (reference sequence). CDR3 protein: CAWSVLPGRPSTDTQYF.

CDR3 region: CSAAGANTGELFF. The chain employs TRBV20-1 and TRBJ2-2; TCRdb selects TRBD2, and the lack of DNA leaves this call unchecked. This CDR3 comprises 13 residues. The V gene's germline CDR1 is DFQATT and CDR2 SNEGSKA (reference sequence).

Its frequency marks this clonotype as medium-sized. CDR3 in amino acids: CASSSTLSKGEEKYAEAFF. This chain joins TRBV7-9 and TRBJ1-1; TCRdb's D call, TRBD1, is unchecked because there is no DNA. The V gene's germline CDR1 is SEHNR and CDR2 FQNEAQ (reference sequence). The CDR3 is 19 residues long.

This clonotype shows up as medium-sized by frequency. The CDR3 sequence is CSTPGGQGYNEQFF. The chain is built from TRBV29-1 and TRBJ2-1; the TRBD1 assignment by TCRdb is unverifiable without DNA. The CDR3 is 14 amino acids. CDR1 is SQVTM and CDR2 is ANQGSEA in the germline V gene.

The CDR3 loop is CASSSDRGIGETQYF. The chain couples TRBV5-1 to TRBJ2-5; without DNA, the TCRdb call of TRBD1 cannot be checked. This CDR3 is built from 15 residues. Germline CDR1 reads SGHRS; CDR2 reads YFSETQ.

The gene calls are TRBV29-1 and TRBJ2-7. The CDR3 is 13 residues long. Germline loops: CDR1 SQVTM, CDR2 ANQGSEA. The CDR3 sequence is CSVLSGLSYEQYF.

This clonotype counts as medium-sized by frequency. The J gene is TRBJ2-7, the V gene TRBV2; TCRdb gives TRBD2 as the D gene, but with no DNA this cannot be confirmed. The CDR3 covers 16 residues. The V gene's germline CDR1 is SNHLY and CDR2 FYNNEI. The CDR3 is CASSDFSGTWGYEQYF.

The chain carries TRBV27 and TRBJ2-2. The germline V gene has CDR1 MNHEY and CDR2 SMNVEV (reference sequence). CDR3 length equals 13 residues. This CDR3 reads CATKPVPTGELFF.

The chain uses TRBV6-2 or TRBV6-3 and TRBJ1-5; TCRdb selects TRBD1, and the lack of DNA leaves this call unchecked. CDR1 is MNHEY and CDR2 is SVGEGT in the germline V gene. The CDR3 has 17 residues. The CDR3 here is CASSYAPGQGANQPQHF.

Judged by frequency, this clonotype is medium-sized. The chain couples TRBV6-5 to TRBJ2-1; TCRdb indicates TRBD1, and absent DNA this call remains unverified. From germline, CDR1 is MNHEY and CDR2 SVGAGI. The CDR3 contains 12 residues. The CDR3 sequence is CASRTGLVEQFF.

This clonotype registers medium-sized by frequency. The genes are TRBV7-9 and TRBJ2-1; checking the TCRdb D call of TRBD1 is not possible without DNA. The CDR3 runs to 14 residues. The germline V gene has CDR1 SEHNR and CDR2 FQNEAQ (reference sequence). The CDR3: CASSLRQDYNEQFF.

Measured by frequency, this clonotype is medium-sized (0.01 to 0.1%). The genes are TRBV4-3 and TRBJ2-1. In germline, CDR1 is LGHNA, CDR2 YSLEER. The CDR3 has 12 residues. CDR3 loop: CASSQDLREQFF.

The chain uses TRBV11-2 and TRBJ2-3; the TCRdb call, TRBD2, lacks DNA for checking. The CDR3 is 19 residues long. Germline V lookup: CDR1 SGHAT, CDR2 FQNNGV. Here the CDR3 reads CASSLPRLAGGPGKDTQYF. The full variable domain, completed using reference TRBV11-2 and TRBJ2-3, is EAGVAQSPRYKIIEKRQSVAFWCNPISGHATLYWYQQILGQGPKLLIQFQNNGVVDDSQLPKDRFSAERLKGVDSTLKIQPAKLEDSAVYLCASSLPRLAGGPGKDTQYFGPGTRLTVL.